Sequencing of this T cell receptor beta chain was carried out in a study of graft-versus-host responses after intestinal transplantation. Study in general: Once they had received anti-thymocyte globulin induction, all recipients took tacrolimus and steroids for roughly three years.

The protocol was immunoSEQ multiplex PCR, while the TCRdb copy is restricted to in-frame clones and leaves out a portion. Of fewer than 150,000 clones listed, more than 90% were seen once; the top ten hold over 0.15%. This clone was seen a single time. No antigen is known for it. Study outcomes and limitations: Researchers found GvH clones in recipient marrow, and some showed up first in ileum or blood. Levels of circulating GvH clones at their peak were associated with early post-transplant HvG declines.

The V and J ends lost 2 bases and 9 bases respectively, with 12 bases between them. The germline gives CDR1 MGHRA, CDR2 YSYEKL. CDR3 length: 13 residues. The rearrangement joins TRBV4-1 to TRBJ2-3; D may correspond to TRBD1 or TRBD2 (5 bases each). The input for sequencing was unstimulated CD4+ T cells sorted from spleen or lymph node cells, taken before intestinal transplant. This receptor was obtained from a human donor who received an intestinal transplant. In DNA, the CDR3 is TGCGCCAGCAGCCAAAGGGACCAGAACACGCAGTATTTT. Its translation is CASSQRDQNTQYF.